The 14 T cell receptor beta chains below come from one sample, sequenced in a study of spatial heterogeneity in lung cancer (dated by TCRdb to about 2019). The meaning of the sample's time point label: sample taken at primary tumor resection. Their cognate antigens are unknown. Library prep was done by 5' RACE. The run used a NextSeq 500. TCRdb trimmed public reads at Q25 via fastp, called clones via MiXCR and kept in-frame beta chains. Rows are unified per CDR3 protein, each entry keeping the most common DNA and genes. The sample contains several hundred distinct CDR3 sequences, more than 13% of them found a single time. Jointly, the top ten make up 24% of the sample. The research as a whole found: A correlation was observed between the number of expanded intratumoral alpha and beta TCRs and the tumor nonsynonymous mutation count.

Sequencing used lung tumor tissue, obtained at surgery. The receptors were sampled from a male donor with early-stage non-small cell lung cancer.

The V call is TRBV7-9, the J call TRBJ1-1; no reliable D call. This CDR3 contains 13 residues. V shed 7 bases and J shed 1 base, with 10 bases lying between them. Germline CDR1 reads SEHNR; CDR2 reads FQNEAQ (reference sequence). The CDR3 spells CASNARGNTEAFF. CDR3 coding DNA: TGTGCCAGCAACGCACGGGGGAACACTGAAGCTTTCTTT. The full variable domain, in which reference TRBV7-9 and TRBJ1-1 provide the parts outside the CDR3, is DTGVSQNPRHKITKRGQNVTFRCDPISEHNRLYWYRQTLGQGPEFLTYFQNEAQLEKSRLLSDRFSAERPKGSFSTLEIQRTEQGDSAMYLCASNARGNTEAFFGQGTRLTVV.

This clonotype was counted between two and nine times. The chain recombines TRBV5-4 with TRBJ2-5; TRBD2 matches 7 bases. CDR3 size: 14 residues. Trimming cost V 2 bases and J 1 base; bases outside gene matches: 2. The germline V gene encodes CDR1 SGHNT and CDR2 YYREEE (reference sequence). Written as DNA, the CDR3 is TGTGCCAGCAGCTTCGGGGGGACCCAAGAGACCCAGTACTTC. Amino acid sequence: CASSFGGTQETQYF.

This chain joins TRBV20-1 and TRBJ2-7, with no clear D. The germline gives CDR1 DFQATT, CDR2 SNEGSKA (reference sequence). The CDR3 is 14 amino acids. The V and J ends lost 2 bases and 5 bases respectively, with 16 bases between them. The CDR3 DNA follows: TGCAGTGCTAGAACTCCTGGTGAGTTCCACGAGCAGTACTTC. Protein product: CSARTPGEFHEQYF.

Relative to its sample, this clonotype is large (0.1 to 1%). The chain is built from TRBV10-3 and TRBJ2-3; weak D call: TRBD1 (6 bases). Germline V gene lookup returns CDR1 ENHRY and CDR2 SYGVKD. Trimming shortened V by 3 bases and J by 0 bases, and 7 bases separated the two germline ends. The length of the CDR3 is 14 residues. This CDR3 is CAISDGQSTDTQYF. CDR3 coding DNA: TGTGCCATCAGTGACGGACAGAGCACAGATACGCAGTATTTT.

This clonotype was seen a few times. This chain joins TRBV6-7 and TRBJ1-2; D unresolved. TRBV6-7 is sorted into the ORF group, with uncertain function. The CDR3 covers 14 residues. V dropped 8 bases and J dropped 4 bases, with 17 bases sitting between them. This chain's CDR3 is CASLRSGRVYGYTF. Here the CDR3 DNA reads TGTGCCAGCTTACGCAGCGGACGGGTCTATGGCTACACCTTC.

This clonotype is classed as large. The rearrangement uses TRBV6-1 and TRBJ1-1; no clear D. CDR3 size: 15 residues. V was cut by 3 bases and J by 3 bases, with 14 bases left in between. Germline CDR1 and CDR2: MNHNS and SASEGT. The CDR3 DNA follows: TGTGCCAGCAGTGAGTCATTCCCTGTTGACACTGAAGCTTTCTTT. Its protein is CASSESFPVDTEAFF.

Written as DNA, the CDR3 is TGTGCCAGCAGTCCCGGGGTGGGTGTTGGCAATCAGCCCCAGCATTTT. Translating gives CASSPGVGVGNQPQHF. The chain is built from TRBV7-9 and TRBJ1-5, with no clear D. The CDR3 has 16 residues. Deletions cut 6 bases from V and 2 bases from J, with 17 bases between. The germline CDR1 and CDR2 sequences are SEHNR and FQNEAQ (reference sequence).

For the CDR3, the DNA is TGTGCCACCAGTGAGCGGGGACCCTACAATGAGCAGTTCTTC. Amino acids: CATSERGPYNEQFF. This chain links TRBV24-1 with TRBJ2-1; a weak D match, TRBD2 (6 bases). Germline CDR1 reads KGHDR; CDR2 reads SFDVKD. The CDR3 runs to 14 residues. Trimming removed 4 bases at V and 2 bases at J, with 8 bases between.

The CDR3 protein is CASSSPSGQFPFEQFF. DNA of the CDR3: TGTGCCAGCAGCTCCCCGTCGGGTCAGTTCCCTTTTGAGCAGTTCTTC. The rearrangement uses TRBV11-3 and TRBJ2-1; D remains unclear. V lost 4 bases and J 9 bases, leaving 22 bases between the germline ends. CDR3 length equals 16 residues. Germline-derived CDR1 and CDR2 are SGHNT and YENEEA.

In its sample, this clonotype was seen a few times. V gene TRBV12-3 or TRBV12-4 combines with J gene TRBJ2-4; D is perhaps TRBD2 (7 bases). V was clipped by 7 bases and J by 9 bases, with 19 bases between them. The CDR3 consists of 14 residues. The CDR3: CASTFWGGRVIQYF. CDR3 in DNA: TGTGCCAGCACTTTCTGGGGGGGCCGGGTCATTCAGTACTTC.

This clonotype has just a few counts. V usage is TRBV5-1 and J usage is TRBJ2-1; tentative D call: TRBD2 (5 bases). The CDR3 covers 14 residues. Germline V lookup: CDR1 SGHRS, CDR2 YFSETQ. The germline V and J ends were trimmed by 4 bases and 6 bases, with 14 bases remaining between them. The CDR3 DNA sequence: TGCGCCAGCAGCCGGGCCGAGCGGAGCAATGAGCAGTTCTTC. This gives the protein CASSRAERSNEQFF.

In its sample, this clonotype was seen a few times. The rearrangement links TRBV20-1 to TRBJ2-7, with 9 bases identical to TRBD1. The germline gives CDR1 DFQATT, CDR2 SNEGSKA (reference sequence). This CDR3 region has 15 residues. The trim removed 5 bases at V and 2 bases at J, leaving 10 bases unmatched. CDR3: CSAYLGTGRAYEQYF. The CDR3 DNA is TGCAGTGCTTACCTCGGGACAGGGAGGGCCTACGAGCAGTACTTC.

By share, this clonotype counts as large. V and J are TRBV28 and TRBJ1-5; 8 bases fit TRBD1. After removal of 6 bases from V and 1 base from J, the junction contained 5 bases not matched to a gene. Germline CDR1 and CDR2: MDHEN and SYDVKM. CDR3 length: 15 residues. The chain's CDR3 is CASRWDRLSNQPQHF. CDR3 DNA sequence: TGTGCCAGCAGATGGGACAGGCTGAGCAATCAGCCCCAGCATTTT.

This clonotype is large within its sample. The V call is TRBV23-1, the J call TRBJ1-3; 8 bases match TRBD1. TRBV23-1 is marked as an open reading frame, function uncertain. The CDR3 spans 17 residues. Unmatched junction bases numbered 13, after V lost 5 bases and J lost 4 bases. The CDR3 protein is CASSNSGTGSAGNTIYF. The CDR3 region has the DNA TGCGCCAGCAGTAATTCCGGGACAGGTTCGGCGGGAAACACCATATATTTT.